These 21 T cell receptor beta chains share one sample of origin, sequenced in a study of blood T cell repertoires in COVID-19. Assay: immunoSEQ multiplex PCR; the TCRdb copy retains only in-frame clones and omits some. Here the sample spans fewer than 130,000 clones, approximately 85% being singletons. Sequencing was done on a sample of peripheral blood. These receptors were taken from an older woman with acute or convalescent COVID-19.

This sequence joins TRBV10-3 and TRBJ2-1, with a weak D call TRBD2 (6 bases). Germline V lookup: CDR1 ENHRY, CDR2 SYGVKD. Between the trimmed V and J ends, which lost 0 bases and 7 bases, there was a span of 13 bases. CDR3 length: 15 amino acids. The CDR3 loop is CAISESLTRGNEQFF. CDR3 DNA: TGTGCCATCAGTGAGTCGTTGACTAGGGGTAATGAGCAGTTCTTC.

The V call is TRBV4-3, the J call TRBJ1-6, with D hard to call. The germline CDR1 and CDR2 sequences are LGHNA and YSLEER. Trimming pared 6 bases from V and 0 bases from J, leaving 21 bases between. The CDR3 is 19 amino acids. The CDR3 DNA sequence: TGCGCCAGCAGTTTAGACGCGCTGGGCGCCAGCTCCTATAATTCACCCCTCCACTTT. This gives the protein CASSLDALGASSYNSPLHF.

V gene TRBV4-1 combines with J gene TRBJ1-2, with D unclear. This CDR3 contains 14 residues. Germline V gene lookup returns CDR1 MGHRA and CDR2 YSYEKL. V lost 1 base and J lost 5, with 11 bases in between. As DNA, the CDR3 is TGCGCCAGCAGCCAAGGTAGCCCCTATTATGGCTACACCTTC. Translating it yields CASSQGSPYYGYTF.

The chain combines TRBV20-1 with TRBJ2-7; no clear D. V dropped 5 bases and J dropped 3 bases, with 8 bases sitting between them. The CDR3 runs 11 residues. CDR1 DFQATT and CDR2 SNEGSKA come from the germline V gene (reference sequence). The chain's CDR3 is CSASVYYEQYF. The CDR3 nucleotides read TGCAGTGCTTCTGTCTACTACGAGCAGTACTTC.

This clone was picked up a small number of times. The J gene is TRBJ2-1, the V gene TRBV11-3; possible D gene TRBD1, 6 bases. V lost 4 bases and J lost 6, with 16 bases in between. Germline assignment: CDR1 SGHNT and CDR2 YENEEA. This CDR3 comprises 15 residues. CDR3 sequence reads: CASSYLGQFGNEQFF. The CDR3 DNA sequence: TGTGCCAGCAGCTACCTCGGACAGTTCGGCAATGAGCAGTTCTTC.

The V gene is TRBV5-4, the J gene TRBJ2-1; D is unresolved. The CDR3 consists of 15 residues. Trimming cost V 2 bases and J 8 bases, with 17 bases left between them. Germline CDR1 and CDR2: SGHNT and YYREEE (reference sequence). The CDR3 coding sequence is TGTGCCAGCAGCTTAGGTCCCCCGCGCGAGGATGAGCAGTTCTTC. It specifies CASSLGPPREDEQFF. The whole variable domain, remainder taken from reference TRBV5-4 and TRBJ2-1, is ETGVTQSPTHLIKTRGQQVTLRCSSQSGHNTVSWYQQALGQGPQFIFQYYREEENGRGNFPPRFSGLQFPNYSSELNVNALELDDSALYLCASSLGPPREDEQFFGPGTRLTVL.

The CDR3: CASSQLDWTSSTDTQYF. DNA of the CDR3: TGTGCCAGCAGTCAACTGGACTGGACTTCTAGCACAGATACGCAGTATTTT. This chain links TRBV28 with TRBJ2-3, with D maybe TRBD2 (5 bases). The CDR3 extends over 17 amino acids. Between the trimmed V and J ends, which lost 5 bases and 0 bases, there was a span of 18 bases. Per germline, CDR1 MDHEN and CDR2 SYDVKM.

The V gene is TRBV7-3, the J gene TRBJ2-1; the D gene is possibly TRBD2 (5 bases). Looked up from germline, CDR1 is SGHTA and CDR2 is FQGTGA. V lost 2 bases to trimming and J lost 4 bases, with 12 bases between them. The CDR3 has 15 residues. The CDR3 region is CASSLSADPYNEQFF. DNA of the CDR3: TGTGCCAGCAGCTTATCAGCGGACCCGTACAATGAGCAGTTCTTC.

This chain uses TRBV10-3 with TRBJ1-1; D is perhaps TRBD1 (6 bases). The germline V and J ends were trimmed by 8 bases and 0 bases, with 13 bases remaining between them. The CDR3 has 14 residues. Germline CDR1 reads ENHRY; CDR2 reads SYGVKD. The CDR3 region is CAIAGRGMNTEAFF. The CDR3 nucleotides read TGTGCCATCGCTGGCAGGGGAATGAACACTGAAGCTTTCTTT.

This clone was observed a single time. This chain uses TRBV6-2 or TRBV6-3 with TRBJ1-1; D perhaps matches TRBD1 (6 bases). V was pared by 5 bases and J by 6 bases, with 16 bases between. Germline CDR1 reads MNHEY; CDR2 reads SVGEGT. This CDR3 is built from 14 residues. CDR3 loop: CASSPNRVGAEAFF. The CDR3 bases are TGTGCCAGCAGTCCCAACAGGGTTGGTGCTGAAGCTTTCTTT.

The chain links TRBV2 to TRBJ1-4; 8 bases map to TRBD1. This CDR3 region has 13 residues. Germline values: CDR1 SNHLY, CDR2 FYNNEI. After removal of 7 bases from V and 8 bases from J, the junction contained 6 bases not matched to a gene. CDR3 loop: CASTDRVNEKLFF. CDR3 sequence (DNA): TGTGCCAGCACGGACAGGGTGAACGAAAAACTGTTTTTT.

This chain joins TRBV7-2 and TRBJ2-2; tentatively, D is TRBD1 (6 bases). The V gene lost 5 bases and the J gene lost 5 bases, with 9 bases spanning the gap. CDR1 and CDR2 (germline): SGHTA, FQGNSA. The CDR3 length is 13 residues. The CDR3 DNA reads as TGTGCCAGCAGCGCTACAGGGACCGGGGAGCTGTTTTTT. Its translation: CASSATGTGELFF.

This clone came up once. Here the CDR3 reads CASSLMAGQGDEQFF. CDR3 sequence (DNA): TGTGCCAGCAGCTTAATGGCGGGGCAGGGCGATGAGCAGTTCTTC. The chain links TRBV7-6 to TRBJ2-1, with a weak D call TRBD2 (6 bases). There are 15 residues in the CDR3. V was clipped by 2 bases and J by 8 bases, with 16 bases between them. Germline assignment: CDR1 SGHVS and CDR2 FNYEAQ.

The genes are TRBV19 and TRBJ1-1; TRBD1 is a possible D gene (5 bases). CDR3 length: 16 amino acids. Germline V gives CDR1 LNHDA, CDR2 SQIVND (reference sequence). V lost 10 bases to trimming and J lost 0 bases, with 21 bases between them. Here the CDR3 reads CANSGPGLLMNTEAFF. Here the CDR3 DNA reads TGTGCCAACTCCGGCCCGGGACTACTCATGAACACTGAAGCTTTCTTT.

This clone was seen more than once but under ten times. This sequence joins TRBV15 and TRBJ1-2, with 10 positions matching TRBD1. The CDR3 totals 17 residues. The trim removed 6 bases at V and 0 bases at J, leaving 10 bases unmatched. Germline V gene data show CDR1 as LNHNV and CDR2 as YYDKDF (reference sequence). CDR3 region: CATRSSRDRGSNYGYTF. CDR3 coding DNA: TGTGCCACCAGATCCAGCAGGGACAGGGGCTCTAACTATGGCTACACCTTC.

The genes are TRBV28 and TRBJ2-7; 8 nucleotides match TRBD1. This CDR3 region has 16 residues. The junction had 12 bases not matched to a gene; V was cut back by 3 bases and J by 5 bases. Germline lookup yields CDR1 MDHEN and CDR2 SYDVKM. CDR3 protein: CASSFLNARGRDEQYF. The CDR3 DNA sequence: TGTGCCAGCAGTTTCTTAAACGCCAGGGGGCGAGACGAGCAGTACTTC.

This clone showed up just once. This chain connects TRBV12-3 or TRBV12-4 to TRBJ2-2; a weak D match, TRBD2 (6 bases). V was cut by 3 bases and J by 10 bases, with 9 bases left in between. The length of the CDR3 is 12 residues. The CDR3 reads CASSFRDLELFF. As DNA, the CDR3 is TGTGCCAGCAGTTTCAGGGACTTGGAGCTGTTTTTT.

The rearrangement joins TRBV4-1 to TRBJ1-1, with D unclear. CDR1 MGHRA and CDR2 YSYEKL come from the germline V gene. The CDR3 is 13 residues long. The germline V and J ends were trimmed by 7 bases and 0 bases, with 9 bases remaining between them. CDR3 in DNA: TGCGCCAGCACCAAAACAGTGAACACTGAAGCTTTCTTT. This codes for CASTKTVNTEAFF.

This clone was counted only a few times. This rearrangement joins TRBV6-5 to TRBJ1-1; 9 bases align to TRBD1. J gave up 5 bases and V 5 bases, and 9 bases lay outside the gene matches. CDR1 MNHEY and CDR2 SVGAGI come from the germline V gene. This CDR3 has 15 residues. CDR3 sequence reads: CASSQTQGAYTEAFF. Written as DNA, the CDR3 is TGTGCCAGCAGTCAAACACAGGGGGCTTATACTGAAGCTTTCTTT.

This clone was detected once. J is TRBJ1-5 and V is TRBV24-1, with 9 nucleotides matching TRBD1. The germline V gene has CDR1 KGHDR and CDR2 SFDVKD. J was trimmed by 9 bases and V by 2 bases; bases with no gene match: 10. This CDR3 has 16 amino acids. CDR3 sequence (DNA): TGTGCCACCAGTGATTCAGGGACAGGGCGCCGTGGGCCCCAGCATTTT. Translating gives CATSDSGTGRRGPQHF.

This CDR3 reads CASRELAGGTDTQYF. Written as DNA, the CDR3 is TGTGCCAGCAGAGAGCTAGCGGGGGGCACAGATACGCAGTATTTT. J is TRBJ2-3 and V is TRBV7-8; TRBD2 matches 10 bases. With V trimmed by 6 bases and J by 1 base, 4 bases remained unmatched. The CDR3 consists of 15 residues. The germline V gene has CDR1 SGHVS and CDR2 FQNEAQ.